This T cell receptor beta chain was captured by sequencing in a study of human T cells and chemical hapten exposure. Time point: patch test 1, 2 weeks after DPC sensitization. Treatment meaning: therapeutic diphenylcyclopropenone sensitization with weekly scalp DPC. On this clonotype: Its antigen is undetermined.

Study-wide findings and caveats: Among expanded TCRs, significantly more large CDR3 similarity clusters formed than among controls.

TCRdb independently ran MiXCR on the RACE reads; one entry per CDR3 protein. The sample has approximately 73,000 distinct CDR3 sequences; 10% are singletons. Trimming took off 0 bases at V and 7 bases at J, with 16 bases between the two ends. CDR1 and CDR2 from the germline V gene are SGDLS and YYNGEE. This CDR3 is built from 16 residues. Sequenced material: whole blood, taken in connection with sensitization to the hapten diphenylcyclopropenone (DPC). The J gene is TRBJ2-2, the V gene TRBV9; either TRBD1 or TRBD2 may supply D (5 bases each). The sequence was obtained from a woman aged 50 to 60 with alopecia areata. Some clones in this sample may be carry-over from other donors' samples. The DNA of the CDR3 is TGTGCCAGCAGCGTAGCCCCTACGGGGCGAGACGGGGAGCTGTTTTTT. The encoded protein is CASSVAPTGRDGELFF. Supplemented by reference TRBV9 and TRBJ2-2, the full variable domain reads DSGVTQTPKHLITATGQRVTLRCSPRSGDLSVYWYQQSLDQGLQFLIQYYNGEERAKGNILERFSAQQFPDLHSELNLSSLELGDSALYFCASSVAPTGRDGELFFGEGSRLTVL.